These 22 T cell receptor beta chains share one sample of origin, sequenced in a study of OX40 agonist ivuxolimab in advanced cancers. Measured with immunoSEQ multiplex PCR; TCRdb has only the in-frame clones, and not every one. The sample yields about 14,000 clones, roughly 79% seen once. The sequenced sample was CD4+ or CD8+ T cells sorted from blood, obtained in a trial of the OX40 agonist ivuxolimab. The receptors stem from an adult with an advanced solid tumor such as melanoma, head and neck, liver or kidney cancer.

The chain is built from TRBV5-6 and TRBJ2-7; D tentatively reads TRBD1 or TRBD2 (5 bases each). Trimming cost V 4 bases and J 3 bases, with 11 bases left between them. Per germline, CDR1 SGHDT and CDR2 YYEEEE. This CDR3 is built from 13 residues. The CDR3 here is CASSVSGSYEQYF. Written as DNA, the CDR3 is TGTGCCAGCAGCGTATCAGGGAGCTACGAGCAGTACTTC.

V gene TRBV4-1 combines with J gene TRBJ2-2; TRBD1 matches at 8 bases. Germline V CDR1 and CDR2: MGHRA, YSYEKL. The CDR3 extends over 16 amino acids. J lost 1 base, V lost 2 bases, and 3 bases had no gene match. CDR3 bases: TGCGCCAGCAGCCAACCAGGGGGCGTGAACACCGGGGAGCTGTTTTTT. It codes for CASSQPGGVNTGELFF.

The genes are TRBV6-5 and TRBJ1-3, with D perhaps matching TRBD1 (6 bases). V was shortened by 5 bases and J by 1 base, with 9 bases between the two germline ends. CDR1 is MNHEY and CDR2 is SVGAGI in the germline V gene. This CDR3 has 14 residues. The CDR3 nucleotides read TGTGCCAGCAGTGCCAGGGGTTCTGGAAACACCATATATTTT. Protein product: CASSARGSGNTIYF.

The rearrangement uses TRBV28 and TRBJ1-2; D is unresolved. The CDR3 spans 12 residues. With 5 bases removed from V and 2 bases from J, the gap between germline ends came to 6 bases. From germline, CDR1 is MDHEN and CDR2 SYDVKM. The CDR3 DNA is TGTGCCAGCAGTCCTCTAAACTATGGCTACACCTTC. Protein product: CASSPLNYGYTF.

This clone has a single count. The chain carries TRBV7-9 and TRBJ1-4, with D perhaps TRBD1 (6 bases). With 5 bases removed from V and 8 bases from J, the gap between germline ends came to 24 bases. Germline V gene sequence: CDR1 SEHNR, CDR2 FQNEAQ (reference sequence). This CDR3 comprises 17 residues. CDR3 coding DNA: TGTGCCAGCAGCCCCCAAGGGGCCAACAGGGATGGAGAAAAACTGTTTTTT. As protein: CASSPQGANRDGEKLFF.

The CDR3 here is CASSQERASGGALNNEQFF. The CDR3 nucleotides read TGCGCCAGCAGCCAAGAAAGGGCTAGCGGGGGGGCCCTTAACAATGAGCAGTTCTTC. This chain uses TRBV4-1 with TRBJ2-1; 12 positions match TRBD2. The V gene end was trimmed by 0 bases and the J gene end by 5 bases; junction bases not matched to a gene: 11. Germline V gene lookup returns CDR1 MGHRA and CDR2 YSYEKL. This CDR3 has 19 residues.

The rearrangement links TRBV19 to TRBJ1-5, with D perhaps TRBD1 (6 bases). This CDR3 contains 14 residues. The V and J ends lost 5 bases and 9 bases respectively, with 17 bases between them. CDR1 is LNHDA, CDR2 SQIVND, per germline (reference sequence). The CDR3: CASSSTGTQAPQHF. The CDR3 DNA reads as TGTGCCAGTAGTTCCACAGGGACCCAAGCGCCCCAGCATTTT.

The V gene is TRBV7-9, the J gene TRBJ2-1; 7 bases are a match to TRBD2. CDR1 is SEHNR and CDR2 is FQNEAQ in the germline V gene (reference sequence). This CDR3 has 11 residues. V shed 11 bases, J shed 9 bases, and the junction held 7 bases outside the gene matches. CDR3 protein: CAQRGEGEQFF. The CDR3 coding sequence is TGTGCCCAGCGAGGGGAGGGTGAGCAGTTCTTC. Variable domain in full (rest from reference TRBV7-9 and TRBJ2-1): DTGVSQNPRHKITKRGQNVTFRCDPISEHNRLYWYRQTLGQGPEFLTYFQNEAQLEKSRLLSDRFSAERPKGSFSTLEIQRTEQGDSAMYLCAQRGEGEQFFGPGTRLTVL.

The chain couples TRBV27 to TRBJ2-3; no clear D gene. V lost 6 bases to trimming and J lost 1 base, with 5 bases between them. Germline CDR1 MNHEY, CDR2 SMNVEV (reference sequence). The CDR3 totals 12 residues. The DNA for the CDR3 is TGTGCCAGCAGGTCGCGCACAGATACGCAGTATTTT. It specifies CASRSRTDTQYF.

The chain has TRBV5-1 and TRBJ2-7; TRBD1 aligns across 9 bases. CDR3 length equals 15 residues. J was trimmed by 5 bases and V by 0 bases; bases with no gene match: 6. The V gene's germline CDR1 is SGHRS and CDR2 YFSETQ. Written as DNA, the CDR3 is TGCGCCAGCAGCTTGGCCGGGACAGGGACCCACGAGCAGTACTTC. Residues: CASSLAGTGTHEQYF. Combining the CDR3 with reference TRBV5-1 and TRBJ2-7 gives the whole variable domain KAGVTQTPRYLIKTRGQQVTLSCSPISGHRSVSWYQQTPGQGLQFLFEYFSETQRNKGNFPGRFSGRQFSNSRSEMNVSTLELGDSALYLCASSLAGTGTHEQYFGPGTRLTVT.

The rearrangement joins TRBV29-1 to TRBJ2-7, with D perhaps matching TRBD2 (5 bases). This CDR3 spans 19 amino acids. Between the trimmed V and J ends, which lost 7 bases and 5 bases, there was a span of 36 bases. The germline gives CDR1 SQVTM, CDR2 ANQGSEA. The CDR3 region has the DNA TGCAGCGCCGCCGGAACCCCTCTTCTTTACCCCTATAGCGAGGACGAGCAGTACTTC. Translating gives CSAAGTPLLYPYSEDEQYF.

V usage is TRBV6-5 and J usage is TRBJ1-2; a weak D match, TRBD1 (5 bases). Germline V gives CDR1 MNHEY, CDR2 SVGAGI. The CDR3 totals 14 residues. Trimming took 7 bases from V and 2 from J, leaving 14 bases between them. CDR3 bases: TGTGCCAGCATTCCGGGGCCCGGGAACTATGGCTACACCTTC. It codes for CASIPGPGNYGYTF.

The chain joins TRBV4-3 to TRBJ2-2; D gene unclear. This CDR3 comprises 14 residues. Germline lookup yields CDR1 LGHNA and CDR2 YSLEER. Trimming removed 7 bases at V and 0 bases at J, with 9 bases between. The CDR3 DNA follows: TGCGCCAGCACCCGGCACACGAACACCGGGGAGCTGTTTTTT. Residues: CASTRHTNTGELFF.

V gene TRBV6-5 combines with J gene TRBJ2-2; TRBD1 might be the D (5 bases). Germline V gives CDR1 MNHEY, CDR2 SVGAGI. This CDR3 has 15 amino acids. V dropped 1 base and J dropped 1 base, with 7 bases sitting between them. DNA for the CDR3: TGTGCCAGCAGTTACTTGCAGGGGAACACCGGGGAGCTGTTTTTT. Protein sequence: CASSYLQGNTGELFF.

The chain couples TRBV7-9 to TRBJ2-2; D gene ambiguous. Trimming took off 1 base at V and 1 base at J, with 7 bases between the two ends. This CDR3 comprises 15 residues. Germline V CDR1 and CDR2: SEHNR, FQNEAQ (reference sequence). CDR3 sequence (DNA): TGTGCCAGCAGCTTAGACACGTTGAACACCGGGGAGCTGTTTTTT. As protein: CASSLDTLNTGELFF.

The chain employs TRBV6-4 and TRBJ2-2; D is undetermined. The CDR3 is 15 residues long. Germline V gives CDR1 MRHNA, CDR2 SNTAGT. Trimming stripped 2 bases from V and 2 bases from J, with 9 bases between. DNA for the CDR3: TGTGCCAGCAGTGACGGAGACACAAACACCGGGGAGCTGTTTTTT. Encoded protein: CASSDGDTNTGELFF.

The chain employs TRBV19 and TRBJ2-3; D might be TRBD1 or TRBD2, each matching 5 bases. CDR1 is LNHDA and CDR2 is SQIVND in the germline V gene (reference sequence). This CDR3 has 16 residues. V lost 7 bases to trimming and J lost 1 base, with 18 bases between them. This CDR3 reads CASTLGRSGRTDTQYF. The CDR3 DNA reads as TGTGCCAGTACTCTGGGACGTTCAGGGCGCACAGATACGCAGTATTTT. Supplemented by reference TRBV19 and TRBJ2-3, the full variable domain reads DGGITQSPKYLFRKEGQNVTLSCEQNLNHDAMYWYRQDPGQGLRLIYYSQIVNDFQKGDIAEGYSVSREKKESFPLTVTSAQKNPTAFYLCASTLGRSGRTDTQYFGPGTRLTVL.

This clone turned up a few times. This rearrangement joins TRBV25-1 to TRBJ2-2; TRBD2 might be the D (5 bases). The CDR3 is 15 residues long. V was shortened by 1 base and J by 3 bases, with 9 bases between the two germline ends. The germline V gene has CDR1 MGHDK and CDR2 SYGVNS. The CDR3 sequence: CASSEFGIYTGELFF. The CDR3 DNA follows: TGTGCCAGCAGTGAATTCGGGATCTACACCGGGGAGCTGTTTTTT.

This chain joins TRBV19 and TRBJ1-5; 8 bases agree with TRBD1. This CDR3 region has 14 residues. V trimming: 1 base; J trimming: 5 bases; junction bases outside the gene matches: 1. The V gene's germline CDR1 is LNHDA and CDR2 SQIVND (reference sequence). The DNA for the CDR3 is TGTGCCAGTAGTATAGCAGGGGGCTATCAGCCCCAGCATTTT. This translates into CASSIAGGYQPQHF. The full variable domain, in which reference TRBV19 and TRBJ1-5 provide the parts outside the CDR3, is DGGITQSPKYLFRKEGQNVTLSCEQNLNHDAMYWYRQDPGQGLRLIYYSQIVNDFQKGDIAEGYSVSREKKESFPLTVTSAQKNPTAFYLCASSIAGGYQPQHFGDGTRLSIL.

The chain employs TRBV9 and TRBJ2-1; the D is unclear. This CDR3 is built from 13 residues. The V end lost 3 bases, the J end lost 7 bases, and 11 bases lay between the germline ends. The germline CDR1 and CDR2 sequences are SGDLS and YYNGEE. This CDR3 is CASSDSESNEQFF. The CDR3 DNA sequence: TGTGCCAGCAGCGATAGTGAATCGAATGAGCAGTTCTTC. The full variable domain, completed using reference TRBV9 and TRBJ2-1, is DSGVTQTPKHLITATGQRVTLRCSPRSGDLSVYWYQQSLDQGLQFLIQYYNGEERAKGNILERFSAQQFPDLHSELNLSSLELGDSALYFCASSDSESNEQFFGPGTRLTVL.

The gene calls are TRBV13 and TRBJ1-1, with no clear D. In germline, CDR1 is PRHDT, CDR2 FYEKMQ (reference sequence). Between the trimmed V and J ends, which lost 3 bases and 8 bases, there was a span of 10 bases. The CDR3 runs 12 residues. The CDR3 DNA reads as TGTGCCAGCAGCTTTGGCACAGCCGAAGCTTTCTTT. This codes for CASSFGTAEAFF.

The chain recombines TRBV5-6 with TRBJ2-5; D gene uncertain. TRBJ2-7 matches the DNA end more closely, so the J call is doubtful. CDR3 length: 14 amino acids. CDR1 is SGHDT and CDR2 is YYEEEE in the germline V gene. For the CDR3, the DNA is TGTGCCAGCAGCTTGGCCCCAGGAACCTACGAGCAGTACTTC. Protein: CASSLAPGTYEQYF.